Sequencing of this TCR beta chain was carried out in a study of T cell responses to AZD1222 COVID-19 vaccine. A note on this clone: The antigen is undetermined.

Findings of the study overall: Repertoire collection took place solely once the T cell response had peaked.

Here immunoSEQ multiplex PCR was the method, and the copy in TCRdb shows in-frame clones only, minus some. The sample records about 140,000 clones, approximately 92% being singletons. The starting material was peripheral blood, obtained 28 days after the second AZD1222 dose. This receptor was taken from an adult who received the AZD1222 COVID-19 vaccine.

Here the CDR3 DNA reads TGTGCCAGCAGCCCCGGGGCGGGGCGCGGCACTGAAGCTTTCTTT. It specifies CASSPGAGRGTEAFF. The chain combines TRBV7-9 with TRBJ1-1; D possibly corresponds to TRBD1 (5 bases). Germline lookup yields CDR1 SEHNR and CDR2 FQNEAQ (reference sequence). V lost 5 bases and J 4 bases, leaving 17 bases between the germline ends. CDR3 length: 15 residues.